This T cell receptor beta chain was obtained from a study of long-term antiretroviral therapy in people with HIV. Study results and limitations: HIV repertoires had narrower CDR3 length ranges than controls. An increase in diversity followed ART, yet levels stayed below transplant donor controls.

The ends lost 5 bases at V and 5 bases at J; junction bases unmatched: 13. This CDR3 region has 18 residues. Looked up from germline, CDR1 is SEHNR and CDR2 is FQNEAQ (reference sequence). Version v3.0 of the immunoSEQ assay ran at survey level. Sequencing used immunoSEQ multiplex PCR; TCRdb keeps in-frame clones, though not all of them. The table includes 20,000 to 25,000 clones, approximately 86% detected once. A remark on this clone: Its antigen is as yet unknown.

This sequence originates from a man between 18 and 29 years old with HIV. The chain combines TRBV7-9 with TRBJ2-3; 13 bases line up with TRBD2. The sequenced sample was unsorted PBMCs, obtained approximately 4 years after starting antiretroviral therapy. CDR3 in amino acids: CASSPPRLAGGPRDTQYF. CDR3 bases: TGTGCCAGCAGCCCACCTCGACTAGCGGGGGGTCCCAGAGATACGCAGTATTTT.